This T cell receptor (beta chain) is drawn from a study of T cell repertoires in cytomegalovirus infection. Ten or more counts support this clonotype. One entry per CDR3 protein results from TCRdb running MiXCR on the reads. The table has about 140,000 distinct CDR3 sequences, 5% to 6.5% seen once. Germline assignment: CDR1 MNHNS and CDR2 SASEGT. CDR3 length: 16 residues. Trimming cost V 5 bases and J 5 bases; bases outside gene matches: 6. The TCR comes from a human donor in good health (CMV status not recorded). Some clones in this sample may be carry-over from other donors' samples. Material for sequencing was PBMCs. The rearrangement uses TRBV6-1 and TRBJ2-1; 13 nucleotides match TRBD2. The CDR3, as DNA: TGTGCCAGCAGTTCCCGGACTAGCGGGGGAGACAATGAGCAGTTCTTC. Protein sequence: CASSSRTSGGDNEQFF.